What follows are 26 T cell receptor beta chains derived from one specimen sequenced in a study of human T cells and chemical hapten exposure. Time point of the sample: patch test 3, about 24 weeks after DPC sensitization. Treatment given: therapeutic diphenylcyclopropenone sensitization with weekly scalp DPC. Using its own MiXCR run on the RACE reads, TCRdb lists one record per CDR3 protein. Of approximately 30,000 distinct CDR3 sequences in the sample, approximately 6% were seen once. Sequenced here: whole blood, sampled in connection with sensitization to the hapten diphenylcyclopropenone (DPC). These receptors all come from a young man with alopecia areata. Some clones in this sample may be carry-over from other donors' samples.

This clonotype was counted ten times or more. This rearrangement joins TRBV13 to TRBJ2-5; 10 nucleotides line up with TRBD2. Unmatched junction bases numbered 11, after V lost 5 bases and J lost 2 bases. The CDR3 is 17 residues long. The germline V gene encodes CDR1 PRHDT and CDR2 FYEKMQ (reference sequence). The CDR3 nucleotides are TGTGCCAGCAGCATCTCGCCGGGAGCGGGGGGGCAAGAGACCCAGTACTTC. Translation gives CASSISPGAGGQETQYF.

This clonotype was detected ten times or more. The V call is TRBV2, the J call TRBJ2-7, with 11 bases aligning to TRBD1. Trimming removed 6 bases from V and 2 bases from J; junction bases left unmatched: 6. The CDR3 extends over 15 amino acids. The germline gives CDR1 SNHLY, CDR2 FYNNEI. The DNA of the CDR3 is TGTGCCAGCAGGGAACCGGGACAGGGGGCCTACGAGCAGTACTTC. Encoded protein: CASREPGQGAYEQYF.

This clonotype was counted at least ten times. The chain has TRBV6-5 and TRBJ2-4; TRBD2 agrees at 11 bases. V shed 0 bases, J shed 2 bases, and the junction held 15 bases outside the gene matches. CDR1 MNHEY and CDR2 SVGAGI come from the germline V gene. The CDR3 is 21 residues long. As DNA, the CDR3 is TGTGCCAGCAGTTACTCGGCAGGGGAGACGCTAGCGGGAGGAACCAAAAACATTCAGTACTTC. Translated: CASSYSAGETLAGGTKNIQYF.

This clonotype was recorded many times. This chain connects TRBV7-9 to TRBJ2-7; the D is unclear. Trimming removed 6 bases from V and 6 bases from J, with 12 bases in between. The germline V gene has CDR1 SEHNR and CDR2 FQNEAQ (reference sequence). This CDR3 has 12 amino acids. CDR3 sequence reads: CASSTAPREQYF. The CDR3 bases are TGTGCCAGCAGTACGGCTCCCCGCGAGCAGTACTTC.

There are many counts of this clonotype. In DNA form, the CDR3 reads TGTGCCAGCTCACCCTGGGACGGATACTATGGCTACACCTTC. Residues: CASSPWDGYYGYTF. The chain uses TRBV18 and TRBJ1-2, with D possibly TRBD1 on 5 matching bases. Germline V CDR1 and CDR2: KGHSH, LQKENI. With 3 bases removed from V and 3 bases from J, the gap between germline ends came to 11 bases. CDR3 length: 14 residues.

This clonotype was seen ten or more times. The V call is TRBV12-5, the J call TRBJ1-1; D not resolved. The V end was cut by 6 bases, the J end by 8 bases, with 10 bases between. CDR1 and CDR2 (germline): LGHNT, FRNRAP. The CDR3 sequence is 11 residues long. This CDR3 reads CASGTPQEAFF. For the CDR3, the DNA is TGTGCTAGTGGCACCCCTCAGGAAGCTTTCTTT.

By its share, this clonotype is medium-sized (0.01 to 0.1%). This rearrangement joins TRBV27 to TRBJ2-3; 8 bases agree with TRBD2. Germline CDR1 MNHEY, CDR2 SMNVEV (reference sequence). J lost 2 bases, V lost 6 bases, and 10 bases had no gene match. The CDR3 consists of 16 residues. CDR3 loop: CASSRGGWTPTDTQYF. The CDR3 DNA sequence: TGTGCCAGCAGCCGGGGGGGTTGGACGCCCACAGATACGCAGTATTTT.

This clonotype showed up many times. V gene TRBV20-1 combines with J gene TRBJ1-2; D ambiguous. The germline V gene has CDR1 DFQATT and CDR2 SNEGSKA (reference sequence). CDR3 size: 10 residues. Between the trimmed V and J ends, which lost 2 bases and 4 bases, there was a span of 2 bases. The CDR3 sequence: CSARTYGYTF. In DNA, the CDR3 is TGCAGTGCTAGAACCTATGGCTACACCTTC.

In this sample, this clonotype turned up many times. The chain combines TRBV20-1 with TRBJ2-2; 9 bases fit TRBD2. The CDR3 extends over 16 amino acids. V lost 6 bases and J lost 4; bases outside the gene matches: 12. Germline V gene data show CDR1 as DFQATT and CDR2 as SNEGSKA (reference sequence). The CDR3 DNA reads TGCAGTGCCAGCTATACGCGGGAGGGACCCACCGGGGAGCTGTTTTTT. Amino acid sequence: CSASYTREGPTGELFF.

The table lists this clonotype with many counts. DNA of the CDR3: TGTGCCAGCAGCCCCCTCCCGGGACAAACCAAAAACATTCAGTACTTC. Residues: CASSPLPGQTKNIQYF. The V and J genes are TRBV7-9 and TRBJ2-4, with D tentatively TRBD1 (6 bases). The CDR3 spans 16 residues. The V gene's germline CDR1 is SEHNR and CDR2 FQNEAQ (reference sequence). V lost 5 bases and J 2 bases, leaving 16 bases between the germline ends.

This clonotype showed up many times. V usage is TRBV6-5 and J usage is TRBJ2-3; D gene ambiguous. The CDR3 is 16 residues long. Trimming stripped 2 bases from V and 6 bases from J, with 18 bases between. The V gene's germline CDR1 is MNHEY and CDR2 SVGAGI. The CDR3 DNA reads as TGTGCCAGCAGTTACACTTCAGGACCGAAGGGTGATACGCAGTATTTT. Translation: CASSYTSGPKGDTQYF.

This clonotype showed up many times. This chain connects TRBV2 to TRBJ1-2, with a weak D call TRBD1 (5 bases). The CDR3 consists of 16 residues. V lost 6 bases, J lost 3 bases, and 20 bases lay in between. Germline CDR1 is SNHLY and CDR2 is FYNNEI. The CDR3 sequence: CASRPDSGLKDYGYTF. In nucleotides, the CDR3 is TGTGCCAGCAGGCCCGATTCGGGACTTAAAGACTATGGCTACACCTTC. Supplemented by reference TRBV2 and TRBJ1-2, the full variable domain reads EPEVTQTPSHQVTQMGQEVILRCVPISNHLYFYWYRQILGQKVEFLVSFYNNEISEKSEIFDDQFSVERPDGSNFTLKIRSTKLEDSAMYFCASRPDSGLKDYGYTFGSGTRLTVV.

The sample holds many counts of this clonotype. V and J are TRBV5-1 and TRBJ2-1; D tentatively fits TRBD1 or TRBD2 (5 bases each). Trimming removed 1 base at V and 7 bases at J, with 18 bases between. The CDR3 is 16 amino acids. Germline assignment: CDR1 SGHRS and CDR2 YFSETQ. DNA of the CDR3: TGCGCCAGCAGCTTGACGGTCTCGGGGCCGGGGAATGAGCAGTTCTTC. The encoded protein is CASSLTVSGPGNEQFF.

Ten or more counts support this clonotype. CDR3 in amino acids: CASSPQVDSQNTGELFF. DNA of the CDR3: TGTGCCAGCAGCCCCCAGGTGGACTCGCAGAACACCGGGGAGCTGTTTTTT. V and J are TRBV7-2 and TRBJ2-2, with D perhaps TRBD2 (5 bases). V lost 5 bases to trimming and J lost 1 base, with 17 bases between them. The CDR3 length is 17 residues. Per the germline V gene, CDR1 is SGHTA and CDR2 is FQGNSA. The full variable domain, in which reference TRBV7-2 and TRBJ2-2 provide the parts outside the CDR3, is GAGVSQSPSNKVTEKGKDVELRCDPISGHTALYWYRQSLGQGLEFLIYFQGNSAPDKSGLPSDRFSAERTGGSVSTLTIQRTQQEDSAVYLCASSPQVDSQNTGELFFGEGSRLTVL.

This clonotype was observed many times. The chain carries TRBV14 and TRBJ2-5, with no clear D. V was shortened by 3 bases and J by 3 bases, with 2 bases between the two germline ends. CDR1 and CDR2 from the germline V gene are SGHDN and FVKESK. The CDR3 consists of 11 residues. The CDR3 loop is CASSQEETQYF. The CDR3 bases are TGTGCCAGCAGCCAGGAAGAGACCCAGTACTTC.

This clonotype was recorded many times. This chain connects TRBV27 to TRBJ2-3; no definite D call. The CDR3 runs 14 residues. CDR1 and CDR2 (germline): MNHEY, SMNVEV (reference sequence). V lost 4 bases to trimming and J lost 0 bases, with 8 bases between them. CDR3 loop: CASSSLTSTDTQYF. The CDR3 DNA reads as TGTGCCAGCAGTTCTCTGACTAGCACAGATACGCAGTATTTT.

This clonotype was seen ten or more times. The chain employs TRBV9 and TRBJ1-2, with 8 bases fitting TRBD1. The CDR3 has 15 amino acids. CDR1 is SGDLS and CDR2 is YYNGEE in the germline V gene. Trimming cost V 0 bases and J 4 bases; bases outside gene matches: 5. The CDR3 reads CASSVGGQELYGYTF. DNA of the CDR3: TGTGCCAGCAGCGTAGGGGGACAGGAACTCTATGGCTACACCTTC.

In this sample, this clonotype turned up many times. The V call is TRBV11-2, the J call TRBJ2-3; 7 bases agree with TRBD2. J lost 1 base, V lost 5 bases, and 6 bases had no gene match. This CDR3 comprises 15 residues. Germline V CDR1 and CDR2: SGHAT, FQNNGV. The CDR3 sequence: CASSVTSARTDTQYF. The CDR3 DNA follows: TGTGCCAGCAGCGTTACTAGCGCCCGCACAGATACGCAGTATTTT.

This clonotype was seen a few times. This sequence joins TRBV27 and TRBJ1-5, with D unclear. There are 15 residues in the CDR3. V was clipped by 2 bases and J by 0 bases, with 8 bases between them. Germline CDR1 is MNHEY and CDR2 is SMNVEV (reference sequence). The CDR3 spells CASSLNSYSNQPQHF. The DNA for the CDR3 is TGTGCCAGCAGTTTAAACAGTTATAGCAATCAGCCCCAGCATTTT.

This clonotype was counted many times. The rearrangement joins TRBV9 to TRBJ2-1; a weak D match, TRBD1 (6 bases). Germline V gives CDR1 SGDLS, CDR2 YYNGEE. The germline V and J ends were trimmed by 0 bases and 7 bases, with 17 bases remaining between them. This CDR3 spans 16 amino acids. The CDR3 coding sequence is TGTGCCAGCAGCGTAGCTCTAGGACAGAGCTCGAATGAGCAGTTCTTC. Translating it yields CASSVALGQSSNEQFF.

Many counts were recorded for this clonotype. The rearrangement links TRBV29-1 to TRBJ2-3, with D maybe TRBD2 (6 bases). This CDR3 is built from 12 residues. V lost 8 bases, J lost 2 bases, and 11 bases lay in between. Germline CDR1 reads SQVTM; CDR2 reads ANQGSEA. The chain's CDR3 is CSTGTPTDTQYF. The CDR3 bases are TGCAGCACGGGGACTCCCACAGATACGCAGTATTTT.

Ten or more counts support this clonotype. J is TRBJ2-1 and V is TRBV5-1; D is unresolved. This CDR3 has 16 residues. From germline, CDR1 is SGHRS and CDR2 YFSETQ. The V and J ends lost 4 bases and 0 bases respectively, with 14 bases between them. The DNA of the CDR3 is TGCGCCAGCAGCCGTGACGGACCAAGCTCCTACAATGAGCAGTTCTTC. Translation: CASSRDGPSSYNEQFF.

At least ten counts were recorded for this clonotype. The V and J genes are TRBV6-2 or TRBV6-3 and TRBJ2-1; 16 nucleotides align to TRBD2. V lost 6 bases, J lost 8 bases, and 13 bases stayed unmatched. The V gene's germline CDR1 is MNHEY and CDR2 SVGEGT. The CDR3 consists of 18 residues. CDR3 amino acids: CASRPPGLAGGPRDEQFF. The CDR3 DNA is TGTGCCAGCAGGCCCCCGGGACTAGCGGGAGGGCCCAGGGATGAGCAGTTCTTC.

This clonotype was seen at least ten times. This sequence joins TRBV5-4 and TRBJ1-5; 7 bases map to TRBD1. The CDR3 contains 15 residues. Germline V CDR1 and CDR2: SGHNT, YYREEE (reference sequence). J gave up 5 bases and V 2 bases, and 7 bases lay outside the gene matches. The CDR3 protein is CASSFPGTEHQPQHF. In nucleotides, the CDR3 is TGTGCCAGCAGCTTCCCCGGGACAGAACATCAGCCCCAGCATTTT.

This clonotype came up many times. The chain couples TRBV12-3 or TRBV12-4 to TRBJ2-2; 8 bases agree with TRBD2. The CDR3 length is 16 residues. J was trimmed by 2 bases and V by 4 bases; bases with no gene match: 6. Written as DNA, the CDR3 is TGTGCCAGCAGTTCCCGGGGGGGGTTTAACACCGGGGAGCTGTTTTTT. Translated: CASSSRGGFNTGELFF.

There are many counts of this clonotype. CDR3 nucleotide sequence: TGTGCCAGCAGCATCACCGGGACAGGTCCCTTCAATGAGCAGTTCTTC. Its protein product is CASSITGTGPFNEQFF. The V and J genes are TRBV6-2 or TRBV6-3 and TRBJ2-1; 8 bases align to TRBD1. The germline V gene encodes CDR1 MNHEY and CDR2 SVGEGT. This CDR3 comprises 16 residues. V was clipped by 6 bases and J by 6 bases; unmatched bases: 13.